The rows below give T cell receptor beta chains drawn from one sample of a study of blood T cell repertoires in COVID-19. The table came from immunoSEQ multiplex PCR; TCRdb's copy has only in-frame clones and leaves some out. The sample yields more than 6,000 clones, roughly 88% seen once. Material for sequencing was peripheral blood. The receptor set was obtained from a human donor with active COVID-19. The donor label of this sample is uncertain. The CDR3 runs from the conserved cysteine through the conserved F or W. Each record gives: CDR3 DNA, CDR3 protein, V gene, J gene, clone size, D gene, CDR3 length. D genes are given only for firm matches. Where a row states a size, it is once, few, many or the class of an expanded clone; other rows omit it.

TGTGCCAGCAGCTTACAGGCAGATACGCAGTATTTT	CASSLQADTQYF	TRBV11-2	TRBJ2-3	-	-	12
TGCGCCAGCAGCTTGACCGGGACTAGCATCGAGCAGTACTTC	CASSLTGTSIEQYF	TRBV5-1	TRBJ2-7	-	TRBD2	14
TGCGCCAGCAGCTTCGGACTAGCGGGAACCGCCAGAAGTGAGCAGTTCTTC	CASSFGLAGTARSEQFF	TRBV5-1	TRBJ2-1	-	TRBD2	17
TGTGCCAGCAGCCCCGGCTCTTTCGGGGAGACCCAGTACTTC	CASSPGSFGETQYF	TRBV14	TRBJ2-5	-	-	14
TGTGCCAGAAAGGAGGCCAGCACAGATACGCAGTATTTT	CARKEASTDTQYF	TRBV5-3	TRBJ2-3	-	-	13
TGCGCCAGCAGCCAATGGGCGGGAGCGGGGTACAATGAGCAGTTCTTC	CASSQWAGAGYNEQFF	TRBV4-1	TRBJ2-1	-	TRBD2	16
TGTGCCAGCAGCCGGGGGGGGCGAGAAGCTTTCTTT	CASSRGGREAFF	TRBV3-1/TRBV3-2	TRBJ1-1	-	-	12
TGCGCCAGCAGCTTTAGGGGACTAGCTGTCGGCGAATTGAACACCGGGGAGCTGTTTTTT	CASSFRGLAVGELNTGELFF	TRBV5-1	TRBJ2-2	-	TRBD2	20
TGTGCCACACGTGGGTGGAGACAGGGTTCCAACACCGGGGAGCTGTTTTTT	CATRGWRQGSNTGELFF	TRBV24-1	TRBJ2-2	few	TRBD1	17
TGCAGCGTTGACAGGGGGATGTCTGAAGCTTTCTTT	CSVDRGMSEAFF	TRBV29-1	TRBJ1-1	-	TRBD1	12
TGTGCCAGCAGCGTAGGGACTAGCGGGGGACTCTTTACAGGCTCCTACAATGAGCAGTTCTTC	CASSVGTSGGLFTGSYNEQFF	TRBV14	TRBJ2-1	-	TRBD2	21
TGTGCCAGTAGCCCCTCCGGGGGGCGGAATCAGCCCCAGCATTTT	CASSPSGGRNQPQHF	TRBV19	TRBJ1-5	-	-	15
TGTGCCAGTAGTATTGTTCGGGGTTACACCGGGGAGCTGTTTTTT	CASSIVRGYTGELFF	TRBV19	TRBJ2-2	few	-	15
TGTGCCAGCGGCGAGACAGGCCCCTACGAGCAGTACTTC	CASGETGPYEQYF	TRBV6-5	TRBJ2-7	-	-	13
TGTGCCAGCAGTCCCAGGACTAGCGGGGGGGCCTTTGCAGATACGCAGTATTTT	CASSPRTSGGAFADTQYF	TRBV6-2/TRBV6-3	TRBJ2-3	-	TRBD2	18
TGTGCCAGTAGCGACAGGGGGCAAGGTTATGGCTACACCTTC	CASSDRGQGYGYTF	TRBV19	TRBJ1-2	few	TRBD1	14
TGTGCCAGTAGTTCCCCCGGAGGAAGCGGCAATCAGCCCCAGCATTTT	CASSSPGGSGNQPQHF	TRBV19	TRBJ1-5	-	-	16
TGTGCCAGCAGTGGCCCAAGTCAGCTCGGGGAGGTAAACTATGGCTACACCTTC	CASSGPSQLGEVNYGYTF	TRBV6-1	TRBJ1-2	-	-	18
TGTGCCAGCAGCCCTAGGCCCGAACCCGAGACCCAGTACTTC	CASSPRPEPETQYF	TRBV5-4	TRBJ2-5	-	-	14
TGTGCCAGTAGTACCGGGACAGGGGGCTACGAGCAGTACTTC	CASSTGTGGYEQYF	TRBV19	TRBJ2-7	-	TRBD1	14
TGCGCCAGCAGTCAATACACCGGGACAGGGATAGCCAAAAACATTCAGTACTTC	CASSQYTGTGIAKNIQYF	TRBV23-1	TRBJ2-4	-	TRBD1	18
TGTGCCAGCAGCCTTGACAGGGTGGAGACCCAGTACTTC	CASSLDRVETQYF	TRBV6-6	TRBJ2-5	-	TRBD1	13
TGTGCCAGTAGCAGACTAGCGGGAGACCGATACGAGCAGTACTTC	CASSRLAGDRYEQYF	TRBV19	TRBJ2-7	-	TRBD2	15
TGTGCCAGCAGTTTAGGGGCAGGGAAGGAGCAGTACTTC	CASSLGAGKEQYF	TRBV12-3/TRBV12-4	TRBJ2-7	-	-	13
TGTGCCAGTAGTAGACTAGCGGGGGATACCTACAATGAGCAGTTCTTC	CASSRLAGDTYNEQFF	TRBV19	TRBJ2-1	-	TRBD2	16
TGTGCCAGCAGTCAGCGGGACGAGCAGTACTTC	CASSQRDEQYF	TRBV12-3/TRBV12-4	TRBJ2-7	-	-	11
TGTGCCAGCTCAACGAGCGGGAGGAACACCGGGGAGCTGTTTTTT	CASSTSGRNTGELFF	TRBV18	TRBJ2-2	-	TRBD2	15
TGTGCCAGCAGCGGTAGCGGGAGAACTTACAATGAGCAGTTCTTC	CASSGSGRTYNEQFF	TRBV7-2	TRBJ2-1	once	TRBD2	15
TGTGCCAGCAGCACGACGGGACTCAAAAGGGGATTGAGATCCTACGAGCAGTACTTC	CASSTTGLKRGLRSYEQYF	TRBV7-9	TRBJ2-7	few	-	19
TGTGCCAGCAGCTTAGATTCTGGGGGCCTCTCCTACGAGCAGTACTTC	CASSLDSGGLSYEQYF	TRBV7-8	TRBJ2-7	-	-	16
TGTGCCTGGAGGAAGGACGGCGACAGAGGCTACACCTTC	CAWRKDGDRGYTF	TRBV30	TRBJ1-2	-	-	13
TGTGCCAGCAGTGCCGGGAGCGGGACCCTCTACGAGCAGTACTTC	CASSAGSGTLYEQYF	TRBV5-4	TRBJ2-7	-	TRBD2	15
TGTGCCAGTAGGCTAGCTGGTGAGACCCAGTACTTC	CASRLAGETQYF	TRBV19	TRBJ2-5	-	-	12
TGTGCCAGCAGGGGGCGGGGATACACTGAAGCTTTCTTT	CASRGRGYTEAFF	TRBV5-6	TRBJ1-1	-	-	13
TGTGCCAGCAGCGCCGAAGACAGGTATTCACCCCTCCACTTT	CASSAEDRYSPLHF	TRBV9	TRBJ1-6	-	-	14
TGCGCCAGCAGCTACGGGGAAAGGGGGCAGGGTGGCTACACCTTC	CASSYGERGQGGYTF	TRBV5-1	TRBJ1-2	-	TRBD1	15